This entry lists 24 T cell receptor beta chains sequenced from one sample in a study of cytomegalovirus exposure and HLA in healthy donors. Primers: 60 Vbeta forward and 13 Jbeta reverse. The method was immunoSEQ multiplex PCR; TCRdb's version includes in-frame clones alone and lacks a portion of them. The sample consists of 150,000 or so clones, 75% to 85% of them appearing once. Sequenced material: PBMCs. These receptors were taken from a man between 45 and 60 years old in good health and CMV-seropositive.

The genes are TRBV9 and TRBJ2-1; D is perhaps TRBD2 (5 bases). The germline gives CDR1 SGDLS, CDR2 YYNGEE. CDR3 length equals 15 residues. The ends were cut back, 3 bases at V and 2 bases at J, with 12 bases in the middle. CDR3 coding DNA: TGTGCCAGCAGCGGTCACGGGGAGCCCTACAATGAGCAGTTCTTC. Encoded protein: CASSGHGEPYNEQFF.

This clone was detected only a few times. V and J are TRBV19 and TRBJ2-3, with 9 bases matching TRBD2. The CDR3 has 15 amino acids. Unmatched junction bases numbered 10, after V lost 6 bases and J lost 6 bases. Germline lookup yields CDR1 LNHDA and CDR2 SQIVND (reference sequence). The CDR3 here is CASRQAGGSGDTQYF. CDR3 bases: TGTGCCAGTAGGCAAGCGGGGGGTTCAGGGGATACGCAGTATTTT.

The V gene is TRBV7-3, the J gene TRBJ2-1, with 15 nucleotides matching TRBD2. Trimming removed 5 bases from V and 8 bases from J; junction bases left unmatched: 4. The CDR3 spans 15 residues. CDR1 SGHTA and CDR2 FQGTGA come from the germline V gene. CDR3 coding DNA: TGTGCCAGCAGCACCCGGACTAGCGGGAGGGATGAGCAGTTCTTC. The encoded protein is CASSTRTSGRDEQFF.

The rearrangement links TRBV11-1 to TRBJ2-7; D is uncertain. The CDR3 covers 14 residues. V lost 2 bases, J lost 6 bases, and 14 bases lay in between. CDR1 SGHAT and CDR2 FQDESV come from the germline V gene (reference sequence). CDR3 in DNA: TGTGCCAGCAGCTTAAAAGGGCAAGGTAGCGAGCAGTACGTC. It specifies CASSLKGQGSEQYV.

This clone has just a few counts. DNA of the CDR3: TGTGCCAGCAGTGAATTCCAAGCGGGGGATACGCAGTATTTT. Its protein product is CASSEFQAGDTQYF. The V gene is TRBV2, the J gene TRBJ2-3; 7 bases are shared with TRBD2. This CDR3 comprises 14 residues. Germline assignment: CDR1 SNHLY and CDR2 FYNNEI. V shed 2 bases, J shed 6 bases, and the junction held 5 bases outside the gene matches.

V is TRBV18 and J is TRBJ1-2; D gene unclear. Germline CDR1 KGHSH, CDR2 LQKENI. CDR3 length: 15 residues. V lost 4 bases to trimming and J lost 0 bases, with 12 bases between them. Here the CDR3 reads CASSRQLDTNYGYTF. CDR3 bases: TGTGCCAGCTCACGACAACTAGACACTAACTATGGCTACACCTTC.

This clone was counted a few times. The J gene is TRBJ2-2, the V gene TRBV2; weak D call: TRBD1 (5 bases). The CDR3 extends over 12 amino acids. Germline V CDR1 and CDR2: SNHLY, FYNNEI. As DNA, the CDR3 is TGTGCTACAGGACAAGACACCGGGGAGCTGTTTTTT. Its protein product is CATGQDTGELFF.

In its sample, this clone was seen a few times. The chain is built from TRBV4-2 and TRBJ2-2; 12 positions agree with TRBD2. The V segment lost 1 base and the J segment 4 bases; nucleotides outside the gene matches: 7. Germline V CDR1 and CDR2: LGHNA, YNFKEQ. CDR3 size: 18 residues. The CDR3 sequence is CASSQAPSGGAGTGELFF. The CDR3, as DNA: TGTGCCAGCAGCCAAGCCCCTAGCGGGGGGGCCGGCACCGGGGAGCTGTTTTTT.

This chain links TRBV5-1 with TRBJ2-3, with 7 bases aligning to TRBD1. This CDR3 is 14 amino acids long. From germline, CDR1 is SGHRS and CDR2 YFSETQ. Trimming at V came to 0 bases and at J to 6 bases, leaving 4 bases not matched to a gene. CDR3 protein: CASSLVDRADTQYF. DNA of the CDR3: TGCGCCAGCAGCTTGGTTGACAGGGCGGATACGCAGTATTTT.

The J gene is TRBJ2-3, the V gene TRBV5-6, with TRBD1 matching over 9 bases. Trimming took 2 bases from V and 1 from J; bases not matched to a gene: 5. Looked up from germline, CDR1 is SGHDT and CDR2 is YYEEEE. The CDR3 extends over 16 amino acids. In nucleotides, the CDR3 is TGTGCCAGCAGCTTTGGGACAGGGCTGGGCACAGATACGCAGTATTTT. Amino acid sequence: CASSFGTGLGTDTQYF. Variable domain in full (rest from reference TRBV5-6 and TRBJ2-3): DAGVTQSPTHLIKTRGQQVTLRCSPKSGHDTVSWYQQALGQGPQFIFQYYEEEERQRGNFPDRFSGHQFPNYSSELNVNALLLGDSALYLCASSFGTGLGTDTQYFGPGTRLTVL.

The chain uses TRBV7-9 and TRBJ1-1; 9 nucleotides match TRBD1. This CDR3 is built from 14 residues. After removal of 10 bases from V and 4 bases from J, the junction contained 10 bases not matched to a gene. Germline CDR1 reads SEHNR; CDR2 reads FQNEAQ (reference sequence). This chain's CDR3 is CAISGTGSGTEAFF. The CDR3 nucleotides read TGTGCCATATCAGGGACAGGGAGTGGCACTGAAGCTTTCTTT.

In DNA, the CDR3 is TGCGCCTCCTCGAGGGAGGGCTACAATGAGCAGTTCTTC. Translated: CASSREGYNEQFF. The V call is TRBV5-1, the J call TRBJ2-1, with 7 bases identical to TRBD2. There are 13 residues in the CDR3. V lost 10 bases and J lost 3; bases outside the gene matches: 7. The germline V gene encodes CDR1 SGHRS and CDR2 YFSETQ.

This clone occurred once. This sequence joins TRBV19 and TRBJ2-1, with 13 bases lining up with TRBD2. The CDR3 runs to 19 residues. The germline CDR1 and CDR2 sequences are LNHDA and SQIVND (reference sequence). The junction had 11 bases not matched to a gene; V was cut back by 5 bases and J by 1 base. For the CDR3, the DNA is TGTGCCAGTAGTCCCCAGGCGGGACTAGCGGGAATGTCCTACAATGAGCAGTTCTTC. Its translation: CASSPQAGLAGMSYNEQFF.

J is TRBJ1-1 and V is TRBV6-6; D gene unclear. V was clipped by 2 bases and J by 2 bases, with 3 bases between them. CDR1 is MNHNY, CDR2 SVGAGI, per germline (reference sequence). The CDR3 is 12 residues long. The CDR3 loop reads CASSYRNTEAFF. CDR3 in DNA: TGTGCCAGCAGTTACCGTAACACTGAAGCTTTCTTT.

This clone is deemed medium-sized (0.01 to 0.1%). V gene TRBV5-6 combines with J gene TRBJ1-2; 11 bases line up with TRBD1. Germline V gene data show CDR1 as SGHDT and CDR2 as YYEEEE. Trimming removed 4 bases from V and 3 bases from J; junction bases left unmatched: 5. The CDR3 extends over 15 amino acids. CDR3 loop: CASSRGQGADYGYTF. The DNA of the CDR3 is TGTGCCAGCAGCCGCGGACAGGGGGCGGACTATGGCTACACCTTC.

The rearrangement uses TRBV5-6 and TRBJ1-1; a weak D match, TRBD1 (5 bases). This CDR3 has 14 residues. CDR1 and CDR2 (germline): SGHDT, YYEEEE. V was shortened by 0 bases and J by 4 bases, with 10 bases between the two germline ends. The CDR3 sequence: CASSLETGGTEAFF. In DNA, the CDR3 is TGTGCCAGCAGCTTGGAAACAGGCGGCACTGAAGCTTTCTTT.

J is TRBJ1-1 and V is TRBV4-1; D might be TRBD1 (5 bases). CDR3 length: 13 residues. V lost 1 base, J lost 13 bases, and 16 bases lay in between. Germline CDR1 reads MGHRA; CDR2 reads YSYEKL. CDR3 loop: CASSQGSLTASFF. CDR3 DNA: TGCGCCAGCAGCCAAGGCTCATTGACAGCGAGTTTCTTT.

J is TRBJ1-1 and V is TRBV6-1; TRBD1 matches 9 bases. Germline CDR1 reads MNHNS; CDR2 reads SASEGT. With V trimmed by 4 bases and J by 4 bases, 7 bases remained unmatched. This CDR3 comprises 15 residues. The CDR3 bases are TGTGCCAGCAGTGGGAGACAGGGGGTGGGCACTGAAGCTTTCTTT. Translated: CASSGRQGVGTEAFF.

This chain links TRBV6-6 with TRBJ2-2, with TRBD1 matching 10 bases. V lost 6 bases and J lost 5; bases outside the gene matches: 3. CDR3 length equals 14 residues. Germline assignment: CDR1 MNHNY and CDR2 SVGAGI (reference sequence). For the CDR3, the DNA is TGTGCCAGCAGCCCGGGACAGGGGACCGGGGAGCTGTTTTTT. Protein product: CASSPGQGTGELFF.

This CDR3 is CAWKGEGYGYTF. The CDR3 DNA reads as TGTGCCTGGAAGGGGGAGGGTTATGGCTACACCTTC. The chain has TRBV30 and TRBJ1-2; weak D call: TRBD1 (6 bases). The germline V gene has CDR1 GTSNPN and CDR2 SVGIG (reference sequence). The CDR3 contains 12 residues. V shed 4 bases and J shed 5 bases, with 11 bases lying between them.

The chain combines TRBV19 with TRBJ2-1; D remains unclear. Germline CDR1 reads LNHDA; CDR2 reads SQIVND (reference sequence). The CDR3 has 15 amino acids. Trimming left V 3 bases short and J 7 bases short, with 16 bases between. The CDR3 nucleotides read TGTGCCAGTAGTATGGGCTTGACACGGATGAATGAGCAGTTCTTC. This gives the protein CASSMGLTRMNEQFF.

The rearrangement uses TRBV13 and TRBJ2-1, with a possible D match to TRBD1 (7 bases). Trimming cost V 2 bases and J 0 bases, with 20 bases left between them. The CDR3 has 19 residues. Germline V gene data show CDR1 as PRHDT and CDR2 as FYEKMQ (reference sequence). CDR3 region: CASSLPHGGGRGSYNEQFF. As DNA, the CDR3 is TGTGCCAGCAGCTTACCCCATGGAGGGGGCCGTGGCTCCTACAATGAGCAGTTCTTC.

The rearrangement joins TRBV9 to TRBJ2-5; perhaps TRBD2 as D (6 bases). Between the trimmed V and J ends, which lost 0 bases and 4 bases, there was a span of 19 bases. The CDR3 loop spans 17 amino acids. Germline V gene sequence: CDR1 SGDLS, CDR2 YYNGEE. The DNA for the CDR3 is TGTGCCAGCAGCGTAGCCGTTACTAGCTTCGAGGCAGAGACCCAGTACTTC. The encoded protein is CASSVAVTSFEAETQYF.

The V and J genes are TRBV9 and TRBJ2-3; 7 bases line up with TRBD2. The germline gives CDR1 SGDLS, CDR2 YYNGEE. The CDR3 totals 13 residues. V lost 0 bases, J lost 7 bases, and 2 bases stayed unmatched. The CDR3 is CASSVARGNTQYF. CDR3 in DNA: TGTGCCAGCAGCGTAGCGCGGGGGAATACGCAGTATTTT.